This record looks at one TCR beta chain sequence and its context. Other DNA sequences in the same sample also yield this CDR3. This sample is drawn from a study of control samples from healthy donors and cancer patients. The CDR3 sequence is 14 residues long. The germline CDR1 and CDR2 sequences are SGHRS and YFSETQ. The V gene lost 0 bases and the J gene lost 1 base, with 7 bases spanning the gap. This table comes from immunoSEQ multiplex PCR, and its TCRdb copy is limited to in-frame clones, with some not included. The table has 73,000 or so clones, about 90% seen once; the top ten hold 4%. The rearrangement joins TRBV5-1 to TRBJ1-1; unclear D gene. The sample was blood. The receptor was derived from a woman in her fifties or sixties in good health. The CDR3 coding sequence is TGCGCCAGCAGCTTGGTGGGGAAGAACACTGAAGCTTTCTTT. It specifies CASSLVGKNTEAFF.